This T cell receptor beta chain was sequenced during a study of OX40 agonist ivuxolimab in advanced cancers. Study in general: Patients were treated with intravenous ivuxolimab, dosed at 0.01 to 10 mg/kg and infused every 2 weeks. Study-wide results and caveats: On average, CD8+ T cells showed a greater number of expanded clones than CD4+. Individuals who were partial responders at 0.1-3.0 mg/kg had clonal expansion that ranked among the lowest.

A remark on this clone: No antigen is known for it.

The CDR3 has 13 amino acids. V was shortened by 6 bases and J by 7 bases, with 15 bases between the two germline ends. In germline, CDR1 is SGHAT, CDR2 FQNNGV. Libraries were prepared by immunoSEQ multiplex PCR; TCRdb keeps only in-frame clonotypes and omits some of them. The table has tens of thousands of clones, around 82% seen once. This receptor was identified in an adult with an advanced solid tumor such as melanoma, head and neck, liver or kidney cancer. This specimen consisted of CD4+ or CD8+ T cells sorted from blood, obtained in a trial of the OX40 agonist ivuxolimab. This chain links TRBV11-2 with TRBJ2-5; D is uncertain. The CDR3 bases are TGTGCCAGCAGACCAGACACGGGTGGGACCCAGTACTTC. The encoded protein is CASRPDTGGTQYF. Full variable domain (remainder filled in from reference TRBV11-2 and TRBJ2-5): EAGVAQSPRYKIIEKRQSVAFWCNPISGHATLYWYQQILGQGPKLLIQFQNNGVVDDSQLPKDRFSAERLKGVDSTLKIQPAKLEDSAVYLCASRPDTGGTQYFGPGTRLLVL.